Listed below are T cell receptor beta chains from one sample, sequenced in a study of T cell repertoires in cytomegalovirus infection. TCRdb ran MiXCR on the reads and lists one entry per CDR3 protein. This sample has about 260,000 distinct CDR3 sequences, with roughly an eighth found just once. The sample was PBMCs. The origin of the receptors is a human donor in good health (CMV status not recorded). Some clones in this sample may be carry-over from other donors' samples. Both conserved end residues are part of each CDR3. The order of the fields is J gene, V gene, CDR3 protein.

j_gene: TRBJ1-1; v_gene: TRBV20-1; CDR3aa: CSALTGGNTEAFF
j_gene: TRBJ2-5; v_gene: TRBV25-1; CDR3aa: CASSDPDRVGRETQYF
j_gene: TRBJ2-3; v_gene: TRBV27; CDR3aa: CASHPVGRAFTDTQYF
j_gene: TRBJ2-1; v_gene: TRBV28; CDR3aa: CASSPSRTGAPNNEQFF
j_gene: TRBJ2-7; v_gene: TRBV7-9; CDR3aa: CASTSLDSGDF
j_gene: TRBJ2-6; v_gene: TRBV10-1; CDR3aa: CASSESGRSGANVLTF
j_gene: TRBJ1-5; v_gene: TRBV28; CDR3aa: CASRPGQGNQPQHF
j_gene: TRBJ1-6; v_gene: TRBV19; CDR3aa: CASSIDRQGKSPLHF
j_gene: TRBJ2-3; v_gene: TRBV5-1; CDR3aa: CASSFQGARDTQYF
j_gene: TRBJ2-3; v_gene: TRBV7-9; CDR3aa: CASSPRPAGGYTQYF
j_gene: TRBJ2-1; v_gene: TRBV4-1; CDR3aa: CASRSADRKFF
j_gene: TRBJ2-3; v_gene: TRBV2; CDR3aa: CASRTWLGDTQYF
j_gene: TRBJ1-6; v_gene: TRBV6-1; CDR3aa: CASRTGTGGSPLHF
j_gene: TRBJ1-4; v_gene: TRBV7-9; CDR3aa: CASSPRLGANEKLFF
j_gene: TRBJ2-2; v_gene: TRBV7-6; CDR3aa: CASSPTERLGTGELFF
j_gene: TRBJ1-2; v_gene: TRBV6-5; CDR3aa: CASSYRGALIDGYTF
j_gene: TRBJ1-2; v_gene: TRBV19; CDR3aa: CASSPRQGPSGYTF
j_gene: TRBJ1-6; v_gene: TRBV7-2; CDR3aa: CASSLTGGSSPLHF
j_gene: TRBJ1-1; v_gene: TRBV7-9; CDR3aa: CASSLARQGRTEAFF
j_gene: TRBJ2-1; v_gene: TRBV7-3; CDR3aa: CASSPGGEGGREQFF
j_gene: TRBJ1-2; v_gene: TRBV7-2; CDR3aa: CASSPTGSGYTF
j_gene: TRBJ1-1; v_gene: TRBV6-1; CDR3aa: CATWNTEAFF
j_gene: TRBJ2-5; v_gene: TRBV24-1; CDR3aa: CATSDSQDRRERETQYF
j_gene: TRBJ2-5; v_gene: TRBV6-2/TRBV6-3; CDR3aa: CASRIAGLAFGTQYF
j_gene: TRBJ1-4; v_gene: TRBV10-3; CDR3aa: CAIRRQGSEKLFF
j_gene: TRBJ2-5; v_gene: TRBV9; CDR3aa: CASSVGGGRLETQYF
j_gene: TRBJ1-5; v_gene: TRBV20-1; CDR3aa: CSARGDFSGQPQHF
j_gene: TRBJ1-5; v_gene: TRBV10-3; CDR3aa: CAISGQLNNQPQHF
j_gene: TRBJ1-6; v_gene: TRBV7-8; CDR3aa: CASRKDSYNSPLHF
j_gene: TRBJ2-1; v_gene: TRBV6-1; CDR3aa: CASSAFRNEQFF
j_gene: TRBJ2-7; v_gene: TRBV5-1; CDR3aa: CASSSGGEGFEQYF
j_gene: TRBJ2-5; v_gene: TRBV28; CDR3aa: CASSPLLRTSGTQGGETQYF
j_gene: TRBJ1-2; v_gene: TRBV2; CDR3aa: CASMDRSYGYTF
j_gene: TRBJ1-5; v_gene: TRBV20-1; CDR3aa: CSLQEGIQPQHF
j_gene: TRBJ1-2; v_gene: TRBV2; CDR3aa: CASSSDRSPYGYTF
j_gene: TRBJ1-3; v_gene: TRBV20-1; CDR3aa: CSARVWPGNTIYF
j_gene: TRBJ2-7; v_gene: TRBV7-6; CDR3aa: CASSPDRDLEQYF
j_gene: TRBJ2-7; v_gene: TRBV10-3; CDR3aa: CAISPAGGPGEQYF
j_gene: TRBJ1-1; v_gene: TRBV6-5; CDR3aa: CVVFGNTEAFF
j_gene: TRBJ2-5; v_gene: TRBV3-1; CDR3aa: CASSQDNMEETQYF
j_gene: TRBJ2-4; v_gene: TRBV5-4; CDR3aa: CASSQGTSGRSKNIQYF
j_gene: TRBJ2-5; v_gene: TRBV10-3; CDR3aa: CAIRVQETQYF
j_gene: TRBJ2-2; v_gene: TRBV28; CDR3aa: CASSFFPPGQVLNTGELFF
j_gene: TRBJ2-7; v_gene: TRBV7-9; CDR3aa: CASSFARPRHEQYF
j_gene: TRBJ1-1; v_gene: TRBV7-2; CDR3aa: CASSISMNTEAFF
j_gene: TRBJ2-1; v_gene: TRBV10-3; CDR3aa: CAITVGQGAGEQFF
j_gene: TRBJ1-3; v_gene: TRBV7-8; CDR3aa: CASSPRTSSGNTIYF
j_gene: TRBJ1-2; v_gene: TRBV29-1; CDR3aa: CSVAVQGAHYGYTF
j_gene: TRBJ1-1; v_gene: TRBV7-2; CDR3aa: CASSARPGTEAFF
j_gene: TRBJ2-1; v_gene: TRBV18; CDR3aa: CASSPLTSGTYNEQFF
j_gene: TRBJ2-1; v_gene: TRBV11-2; CDR3aa: CASSFGLAGGGEQFF
j_gene: TRBJ2-1; v_gene: TRBV12-3/TRBV12-4; CDR3aa: CASTRGGPGGNEQFF
j_gene: TRBJ1-5; v_gene: TRBV15; CDR3aa: CATAGQLNQPQHF
j_gene: TRBJ2-4; v_gene: TRBV5-1; CDR3aa: CASSLAVAGEAKNIQYF
j_gene: TRBJ2-1; v_gene: TRBV18; CDR3aa: CASSPLVAPQGFGNEQFF
j_gene: TRBJ2-1; v_gene: TRBV20-1; CDR3aa: CRGGSSYNEQFF
j_gene: TRBJ2-3; v_gene: TRBV2; CDR3aa: CASSKGLTDTQYF